A selection of T cell receptor beta chains follows, all from one sample in a study of cytomegalovirus exposure and HLA in healthy donors. Produced via immunoSEQ multiplex PCR; TCRdb's table is partial and in-frame only. Among about 120,000 clones, under 80% were seen once, and the ten largest hold 3% to 4.5%. Sequencing used PBMCs. These receptors were obtained from a man aged 35-49 years in good health and CMV-seropositive. Each CDR3 is given with its conserved first and last residue. The D gene is left open where the match is weak. The size of a clone is reported for some rows only, either as once, few or many, or as a class for expanded clones.

d_gene: TRBD2; abundance: NA; j_gene: TRBJ2-7; v_gene: TRBV5-4; CDR3nt: TGTGCCAGCAGCTTGCGCCTAGCGGACTCCTACGAGCAGTACTTC; CDR3aa: CASSLRLADSYEQYF
d_gene: NA; abundance: NA; j_gene: TRBJ1-5; v_gene: TRBV4-3; CDR3nt: TGCGCCAGCAGCCAAGAGAGGGCCCAGCCCCAGCATTTT; CDR3aa: CASSQERAQPQHF
d_gene: TRBD1; abundance: NA; j_gene: TRBJ2-1; v_gene: TRBV5-1; CDR3nt: TGCGCCAGCCATACAGGGGTCAATGAGCAGTTCTTC; CDR3aa: CASHTGVNEQFF
d_gene: TRBD2; abundance: NA; j_gene: TRBJ2-3; v_gene: TRBV2; CDR3nt: TGTGCCAGCAGTGAACGGCTAGCGGGCACAGATACGCAGTATTTT; CDR3aa: CASSERLAGTDTQYF
d_gene: NA; abundance: NA; j_gene: TRBJ2-7; v_gene: TRBV19; CDR3nt: TGTGCCAGTAGTCCCTTTGGCAGGGGCCCCTACGAGCAGTACTTC; CDR3aa: CASSPFGRGPYEQYF
d_gene: NA; abundance: NA; j_gene: TRBJ1-1; v_gene: TRBV7-6; CDR3nt: TGTGCCAGCAGCTTGGGGGGGGTGAACACTGAAGCTTTCTTT; CDR3aa: CASSLGGVNTEAFF
d_gene: NA; abundance: NA; j_gene: TRBJ1-3; v_gene: TRBV6-1; CDR3nt: TGTGCCAGCAGTGAAGCCGGTGGAAACACCATATATTTT; CDR3aa: CASSEAGGNTIYF
d_gene: TRBD1; abundance: NA; j_gene: TRBJ1-4; v_gene: TRBV28; CDR3nt: TGTGCCAGCAGACAGGGGGGAACTAATGAAAAACTGTTTTTT; CDR3aa: CASRQGGTNEKLFF
d_gene: TRBD2; abundance: NA; j_gene: TRBJ2-7; v_gene: TRBV19; CDR3nt: TGTGCCAGTAGTTCAGGGAGGGGCGAGCAGTACTTC; CDR3aa: CASSSGRGEQYF
d_gene: NA; abundance: NA; j_gene: TRBJ2-5; v_gene: TRBV4-1; CDR3nt: TGCGCCAGCAGCCAAGAATCAGGCAGGGGTGAGACCCAGTACTTC; CDR3aa: CASSQESGRGETQYF
d_gene: NA; abundance: NA; j_gene: TRBJ2-5; v_gene: TRBV5-6; CDR3nt: TGTGCCAGCAGCTTGGTCATGAGGCAAGAGACCCAGTACTTC; CDR3aa: CASSLVMRQETQYF
d_gene: NA; abundance: NA; j_gene: TRBJ2-1; v_gene: TRBV11-2; CDR3nt: TGTGCCAGCAGCGCGCCCAACAGGGTGGATGAGCAGTTCTTC; CDR3aa: CASSAPNRVDEQFF
d_gene: NA; abundance: NA; j_gene: TRBJ1-1; v_gene: TRBV5-1; CDR3nt: TGCGCCAGCACCAGGGCCTTCATGAACACTGAAGCTTTCTTT; CDR3aa: CASTRAFMNTEAFF
d_gene: TRBD1; abundance: NA; j_gene: TRBJ1-2; v_gene: TRBV30; CDR3nt: TGTGCCTGGAGTGTACAGGGGGATGCTAATGGCTACACCTTC; CDR3aa: CAWSVQGDANGYTF
d_gene: NA; abundance: once; j_gene: TRBJ1-5; v_gene: TRBV5-1; CDR3nt: TGCGCCAGCAGCTTGGATGGGCAGGGTGGACAGCCCCAGCATTTT; CDR3aa: CASSLDGQGGQPQHF
d_gene: NA; abundance: NA; j_gene: TRBJ2-7; v_gene: TRBV6-6; CDR3nt: TGTGCCAGCCGCCTTGGGGGGGACAGGTACGAGCAGTACTTC; CDR3aa: CASRLGGDRYEQYF
d_gene: NA; abundance: NA; j_gene: TRBJ2-7; v_gene: TRBV19; CDR3nt: TGTGCCAGTAGGCATCCTCAGACCTACGAGCAGTACTTC; CDR3aa: CASRHPQTYEQYF
d_gene: TRBD2; abundance: NA; j_gene: TRBJ2-1; v_gene: TRBV10-3; CDR3nt: TGTGCCATCAGTGATTCTGCAGCAGCGGGGGGGAGCTTCAATGAGCAGTTCTTC; CDR3aa: CAISDSAAAGGSFNEQFF
d_gene: NA; abundance: NA; j_gene: TRBJ1-3; v_gene: TRBV5-1; CDR3nt: TGCGCCAGCACCCAAATGGGGGCCAGCTCTGGAAACACCATATATTTT; CDR3aa: CASTQMGASSGNTIYF
d_gene: NA; abundance: NA; j_gene: TRBJ2-5; v_gene: TRBV5-1; CDR3nt: TGCGCCAGCAGCGAGGTCCTCGGTCCCAAGGAGACCCAGTACTTC; CDR3aa: CASSEVLGPKETQYF
d_gene: TRBD1; abundance: NA; j_gene: TRBJ1-1; v_gene: TRBV10-3; CDR3nt: TGTGCCATCAGCAGGACAGGGGTGAACACTGAAGCTTTCTTT; CDR3aa: CAISRTGVNTEAFF
d_gene: TRBD2; abundance: once; j_gene: TRBJ2-3; v_gene: TRBV7-3; CDR3nt: TGTGCCAGCAGCTCCGGGACTAGCAAGGATACGCAGTATTTT; CDR3aa: CASSSGTSKDTQYF
d_gene: TRBD1; abundance: NA; j_gene: TRBJ1-1; v_gene: TRBV6-5; CDR3nt: TGTGCCAGCAGCCCGGGACAGGGTACGGCTTTCTTT; CDR3aa: CASSPGQGTAFF
d_gene: NA; abundance: NA; j_gene: TRBJ1-3; v_gene: TRBV5-1; CDR3nt: TGCGCCAGCAGCTTGGACAGGGCGAGCTCTGGAAACACCATATATTTT; CDR3aa: CASSLDRASSGNTIYF
d_gene: NA; abundance: NA; j_gene: TRBJ2-5; v_gene: TRBV20-1; CDR3nt: TGCAGTGCTACAGGAGGGGAGACCCAGTACTTC; CDR3aa: CSATGGETQYF
d_gene: NA; abundance: NA; j_gene: TRBJ1-3; v_gene: TRBV29-1; CDR3nt: TGCAGCGTTGCAGGGCCCTCTGGAAACACCATATATTTT; CDR3aa: CSVAGPSGNTIYF
d_gene: NA; abundance: NA; j_gene: TRBJ1-2; v_gene: TRBV5-8; CDR3nt: TGTGCCAGCAGCTTGGTACAGCCCAACTATGGCTACACCTTC; CDR3aa: CASSLVQPNYGYTF
d_gene: TRBD2; abundance: NA; j_gene: TRBJ2-3; v_gene: TRBV19; CDR3nt: TGTGCCAGTAGTATGCTAGCGGGGGCCCCCACAGATACGCAGTATTTT; CDR3aa: CASSMLAGAPTDTQYF
d_gene: NA; abundance: few; j_gene: TRBJ1-1; v_gene: TRBV19; CDR3nt: TGTGCCAGTAAACCAGGACAGATCATGAACACTGAAGCTTTCTTT; CDR3aa: CASKPGQIMNTEAFF
d_gene: NA; abundance: few; j_gene: TRBJ2-1; v_gene: TRBV6-1; CDR3nt: TGTGCCAGCAGTGACGACAGGGAGCAGTTCTTC; CDR3aa: CASSDDREQFF